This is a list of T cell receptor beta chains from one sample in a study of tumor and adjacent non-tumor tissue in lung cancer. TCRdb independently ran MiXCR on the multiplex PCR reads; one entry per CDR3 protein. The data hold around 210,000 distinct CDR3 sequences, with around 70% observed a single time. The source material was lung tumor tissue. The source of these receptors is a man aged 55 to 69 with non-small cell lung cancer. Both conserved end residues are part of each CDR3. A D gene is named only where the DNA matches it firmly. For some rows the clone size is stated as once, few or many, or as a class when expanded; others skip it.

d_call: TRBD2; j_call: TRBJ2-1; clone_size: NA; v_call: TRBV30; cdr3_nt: TGTGCCTGGGCCCAGGGACTAGCGGGAGTTAGTGAGCAGTTCTTC; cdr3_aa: CAWAQGLAGVSEQFF
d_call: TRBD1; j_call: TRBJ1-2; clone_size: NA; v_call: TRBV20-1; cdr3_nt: TGCAGAGCGAGTACAACGACAGGGGAATATGGCTACACCTTC; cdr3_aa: CRASTTTGEYGYTF
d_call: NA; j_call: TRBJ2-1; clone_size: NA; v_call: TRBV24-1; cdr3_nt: TGTGCCACCAGTGAAAGCTGGGTTCGATACAATGAGCAGTTCTTC; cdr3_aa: CATSESWVRYNEQFF
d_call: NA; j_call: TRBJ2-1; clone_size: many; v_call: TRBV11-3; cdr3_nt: TGTGCCAGCAGCTTAGGGGGGGACTTAAATGAGCAGTTCTTC; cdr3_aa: CASSLGGDLNEQFF
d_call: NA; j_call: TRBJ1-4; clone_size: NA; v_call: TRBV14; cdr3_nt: TGTGCCATCAGCCAAGTAGCCCTTGAAAAACTGTTTTTT; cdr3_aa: CAISQVALEKLFF
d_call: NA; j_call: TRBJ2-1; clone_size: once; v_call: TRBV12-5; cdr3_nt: TGTGCTAGTGGTTTGTGGGGTACCGATGAGCAGTTCTTC; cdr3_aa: CASGLWGTDEQFF
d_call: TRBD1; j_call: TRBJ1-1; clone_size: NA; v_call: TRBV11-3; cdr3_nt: TGTGCCAGCAGCTCGCCCCCGACAGGGGTAATACGAGCTTTCTTT; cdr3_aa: CASSSPPTGVIRAFF
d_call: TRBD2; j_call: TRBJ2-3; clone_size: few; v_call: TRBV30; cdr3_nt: TGTGCCTGGAGGGGACTAGCGGTAGATACGCAGTATTTT; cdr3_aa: CAWRGLAVDTQYF
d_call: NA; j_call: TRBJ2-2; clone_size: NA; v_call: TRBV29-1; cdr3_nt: TGCAGCGTTCAAGGGCAGGGGATCACCGGGGAGCTGTTTTTT; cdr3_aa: CSVQGQGITGELFF
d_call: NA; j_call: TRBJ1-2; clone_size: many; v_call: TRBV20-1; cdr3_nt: TGCAGTGCTAGTCGCCGGGACATCTATGGCTACACCTTC; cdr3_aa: CSASRRDIYGYTF
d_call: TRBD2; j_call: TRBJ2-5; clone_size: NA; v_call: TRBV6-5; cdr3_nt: TGTGCCAACAGGATGGGGAGCGGGGGGGCAGAGGCCCAGTACTTC; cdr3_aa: CANRMGSGGAEAQYF
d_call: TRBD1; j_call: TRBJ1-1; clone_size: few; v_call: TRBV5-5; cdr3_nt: TGTGCCAGCAGCGCCCGAACAGGGGGCGAGGGTGAAGCTTTCTTT; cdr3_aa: CASSARTGGEGEAFF
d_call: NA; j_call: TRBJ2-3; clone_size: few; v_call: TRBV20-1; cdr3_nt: TGCAGTGCTAGAGACGTGGGAGTCGTCGCAGATACGCAGTATTTT; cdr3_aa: CSARDVGVVADTQYF
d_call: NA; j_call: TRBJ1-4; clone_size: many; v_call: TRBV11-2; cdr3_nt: TGTGCCAGCAGCTTAGATCCTTTCGGGGGTGAAAAACTGTTTTTT; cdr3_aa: CASSLDPFGGEKLFF
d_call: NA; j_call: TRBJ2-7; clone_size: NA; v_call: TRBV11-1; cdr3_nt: TGTACCAGCATGCGTCAGGGTGGCTACGAACAGTACTTC; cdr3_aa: CTSMRQGGYEQYF
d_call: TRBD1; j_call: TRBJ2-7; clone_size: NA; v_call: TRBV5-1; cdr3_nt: TGCGCCAGCAGCTTGGCAGGGGGCGGAACCTACGAGCAGTACTTC; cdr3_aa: CASSLAGGGTYEQYF
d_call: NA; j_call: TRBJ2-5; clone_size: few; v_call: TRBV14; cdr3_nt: TGTGCCAGCAGCCCTCCGGGAGCCCGCCGGTGGTACTTC; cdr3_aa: CASSPPGARRWYF
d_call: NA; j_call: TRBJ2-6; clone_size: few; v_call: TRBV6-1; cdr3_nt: TGTGCCAGCAGTGATAGGGGCCCTGGGGCCAACGTCCTGACTTTC; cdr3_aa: CASSDRGPGANVLTF
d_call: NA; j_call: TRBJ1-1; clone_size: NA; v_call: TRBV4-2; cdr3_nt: TGTGCCAGCAGCTCCCTATCGGTAGGAGGAGCTGAAGATTTCTTT; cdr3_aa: CASSSLSVGGAEDFF
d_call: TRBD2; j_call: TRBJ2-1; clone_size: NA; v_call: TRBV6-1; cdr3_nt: TGTGCCAACACCAGACTAGCGGGGGAGGAAAACAATGAGCAGTTCTTC; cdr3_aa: CANTRLAGEENNEQFF
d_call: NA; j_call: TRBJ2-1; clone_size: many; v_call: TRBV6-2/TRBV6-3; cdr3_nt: TGTGCCAGCAGTCGCCTCAACCGGAGGGACAATGAGCAGTTCTTC; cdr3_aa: CASSRLNRRDNEQFF
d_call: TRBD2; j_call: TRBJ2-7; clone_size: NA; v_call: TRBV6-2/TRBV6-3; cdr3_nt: TGTGCCAGTAGTTCCCCACTAGCGTCATACAAGCAGTACTTC; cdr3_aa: CASSSPLASYKQYF
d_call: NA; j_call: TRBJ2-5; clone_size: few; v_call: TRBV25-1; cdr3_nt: TGTGCCAGCAGTGAATATCGACAGGTGCCGTCGGTAGAGACCCAGTACTTC; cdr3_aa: CASSEYRQVPSVETQYF
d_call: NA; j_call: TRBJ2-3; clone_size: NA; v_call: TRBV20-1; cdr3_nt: TGCAGTGATAATAATGGACCACTCTCTGAAACAGATACGCAGTACTTT; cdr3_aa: CSDNNGPLSETDTQYF
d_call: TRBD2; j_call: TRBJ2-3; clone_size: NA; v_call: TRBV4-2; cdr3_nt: TGTGCCAGCAGCCACCGCTTAGCGGGGGGGCCAACAGATACGCAGTATTTT; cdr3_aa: CASSHRLAGGPTDTQYF
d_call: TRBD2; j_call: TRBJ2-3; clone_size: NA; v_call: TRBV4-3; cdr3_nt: TGCGCCAGCAGCACTAGCGGGAGTGGCACAGATACGCAGTATTTT; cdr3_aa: CASSTSGSGTDTQYF
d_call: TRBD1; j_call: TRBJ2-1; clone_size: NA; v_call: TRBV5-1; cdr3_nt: TGCGCCAGCAGCCGAACGGGACAGGGGAATGAGCAGTTCTTC; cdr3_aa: CASSRTGQGNEQFF
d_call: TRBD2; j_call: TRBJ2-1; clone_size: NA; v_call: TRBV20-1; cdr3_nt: TGCAGTGCTACCGGGACTAGCGGCAATGAGCAGTTCTTC; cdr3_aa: CSATGTSGNEQFF
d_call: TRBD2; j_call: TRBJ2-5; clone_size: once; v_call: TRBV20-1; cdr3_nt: TGCAGTGATAGGGGCGGGGGGTCGAGGGAGACCCAGTACTTC; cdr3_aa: CSDRGGGSRETQYF
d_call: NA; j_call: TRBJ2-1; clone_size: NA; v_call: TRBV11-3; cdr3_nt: TGTACCAGGAGCCAGGGGCTAGCTGGGGGTGAGCAGTTCTTC; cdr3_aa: CTRSQGLAGGEQFF
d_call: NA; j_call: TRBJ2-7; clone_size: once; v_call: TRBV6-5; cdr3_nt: TGTGCCAGCAACCTGGCCGCCCCAGGGTCATCCTACGAGCAGTACTTC; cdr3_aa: CASNLAAPGSSYEQYF
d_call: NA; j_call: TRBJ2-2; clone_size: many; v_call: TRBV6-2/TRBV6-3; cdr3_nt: TGTGCCAGCAGTCCTAGAAACACCGGGGAGCTGTTTTTT; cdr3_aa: CASSPRNTGELFF
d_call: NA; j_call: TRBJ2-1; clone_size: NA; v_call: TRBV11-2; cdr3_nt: TGTACCAGCATCTCTGCATTTTACAATGAGCAGTTGTTC; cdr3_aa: CTSISAFYNEQLF
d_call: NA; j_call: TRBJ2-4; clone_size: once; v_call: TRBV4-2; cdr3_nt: TGTGCCAGCAGTCCCAGTGTGGGCGGAGGGGCCAAAAACATTCAGTACTTC; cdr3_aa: CASSPSVGGGAKNIQYF
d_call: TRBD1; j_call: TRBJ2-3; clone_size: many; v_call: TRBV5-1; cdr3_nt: TGCGCCAGCAGCTTGGTACAGGGGGCCGGAGATACGCAGTATTTT; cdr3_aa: CASSLVQGAGDTQYF
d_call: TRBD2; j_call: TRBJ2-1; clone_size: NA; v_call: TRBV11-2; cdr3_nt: TGTGTCAGCAGCTTAGTGCGGGGTAGCGGGAGGGAGGGGGTCAATGAGCAGTTCTTC; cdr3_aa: CVSSLVRGSGREGVNEQFF
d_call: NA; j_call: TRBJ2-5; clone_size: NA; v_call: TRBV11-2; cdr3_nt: TGTGCCAGCACCTTAGGAATTAGTCATGGTGCCGGAGAGACCCAGTACTTC; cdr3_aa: CASTLGISHGAGETQYF